A selection of T cell receptor beta chains follows, all from one sample in a study of post-analysis software for immune sequencing data. TCRdb reanalysed the PCR reads using MiXCR and keeps one entry per CDR3 protein. The sample lists 750,000 to 950,000 distinct CDR3 sequences; about 50% were seen once. Sequences were obtained from blood. The receptors shown here come from a girl between 5 and 17 years old with multiple sclerosis. The CDR3 runs from the conserved cysteine through the conserved F or W. A D gene is named only where the DNA matches it firmly. The listing skips clone size in some rows; elsewhere it reads once, few, many or a size class.

j_call: TRBJ1-5
d_call: NA
clone_size: few
v_call: TRBV7-2
cdr3_nt: TGTGCCAGCAGCTCCTCAGGGCCAAATCAGCCCCAGCATTTT
cdr3_aa: CASSSSGPNQPQHF

j_call: TRBJ1-2
d_call: NA
clone_size: few
v_call: TRBV6-5
cdr3_nt: TGTGCCAGCAGTTACTCGGGCAGTACTAACTATGGCTACACCTTC
cdr3_aa: CASSYSGSTNYGYTF

j_call: TRBJ1-2
d_call: TRBD1
clone_size: NA
v_call: TRBV12-3/TRBV12-4
cdr3_nt: TGTGCCAGCAGTTTTCGAAACAGGGGATTTGGCTACACCTTC
cdr3_aa: CASSFRNRGFGYTF

j_call: TRBJ2-1
d_call: TRBD2
clone_size: few
v_call: TRBV12-3/TRBV12-4
cdr3_nt: TGTGCCAGCAGCCCTAGCGGGGGAGCAAGTGAGCAGTTCTTC
cdr3_aa: CASSPSGGASEQFF

j_call: TRBJ2-7
d_call: TRBD2
clone_size: NA
v_call: TRBV3-1
cdr3_nt: TGTGCCAGCAGCCAAGGGACTAGAATGGGCAACGAGCAGTACTTC
cdr3_aa: CASSQGTRMGNEQYF

j_call: TRBJ2-3
d_call: NA
clone_size: once
v_call: TRBV18
cdr3_nt: TGTGCCAGCTCATCGGGACTTCTGGGCACAGATATGCAGTATTTT
cdr3_aa: CASSSGLLGTDMQYF

j_call: TRBJ2-3
d_call: NA
clone_size: NA
v_call: TRBV11-2
cdr3_nt: TGTGCCAGCAGCCAGGAAAGGACAGATACGCAGTATTTT
cdr3_aa: CASSQERTDTQYF

j_call: TRBJ2-3
d_call: TRBD1
clone_size: NA
v_call: TRBV7-9
cdr3_nt: TGTGCCAGCAGCTTTCTTGAGACAGGGCGAATTGAGGCTAAGGGTACGCAGTATTTT
cdr3_aa: CASSFLETGRIEAKGTQYF

j_call: TRBJ2-5
d_call: TRBD2
clone_size: NA
v_call: TRBV7-7
cdr3_nt: TGTGCTAGCAGCTTAGGACTAGCGGGGAGCCAAGAGACCCAGTACTTC
cdr3_aa: CASSLGLAGSQETQYF

j_call: TRBJ2-1
d_call: TRBD2
clone_size: NA
v_call: TRBV20-1
cdr3_nt: TGCAGTGCTAGGCGGGGGGGGGACCACAATGAGCAGTTCTTC
cdr3_aa: CSARRGGDHNEQFF

j_call: TRBJ2-5
d_call: NA
clone_size: once
v_call: TRBV28
cdr3_nt: TGTGCCAGCAGTTTAGTTGGACCCCAAAGAGAGACCCAGTACTTC
cdr3_aa: CASSLVGPQRETQYF

j_call: TRBJ2-5
d_call: TRBD2
clone_size: NA
v_call: TRBV20-1
cdr3_nt: TGCAGTGCTAGCCCCCTCAGCGGGAGGGCTGTAGAGACCCAGTACTTC
cdr3_aa: CSASPLSGRAVETQYF

j_call: TRBJ2-5
d_call: NA
clone_size: NA
v_call: TRBV9
cdr3_nt: TGTGCCAGCAGCACCCGGACAAGAGAGACCCAGTACTTC
cdr3_aa: CASSTRTRETQYF

j_call: TRBJ2-5
d_call: TRBD2
clone_size: NA
v_call: TRBV6-6
cdr3_nt: TGTGCCAGCAGAACGGCGGGAGGGAGGACAGAGACCCAGTACTTC
cdr3_aa: CASRTAGGRTETQYF

j_call: TRBJ2-3
d_call: TRBD2
clone_size: few
v_call: TRBV10-1
cdr3_nt: TGCGCCAGCAGTGGGATTTTAGCGGGAGAGGGTACGCAGTATTTT
cdr3_aa: CASSGILAGEGTQYF

j_call: TRBJ2-7
d_call: NA
clone_size: few
v_call: TRBV20-1
cdr3_nt: TGCAGTGCTAGAGTGCTTGCCTACGAGCAGTACTTC
cdr3_aa: CSARVLAYEQYF

j_call: TRBJ1-5
d_call: NA
clone_size: NA
v_call: TRBV5-5
cdr3_nt: TGTGCCAGCAGCTTGGGGGCCTCTGGGTTTGAAGGCAATCAGCCCCAGCATTTT
cdr3_aa: CASSLGASGFEGNQPQHF

j_call: TRBJ2-3
d_call: NA
clone_size: NA
v_call: TRBV14
cdr3_nt: TGTGCCAGCAGAAAAACCGGACCGCCCACAGGTACGCAGTATTTT
cdr3_aa: CASRKTGPPTGTQYF

j_call: TRBJ1-1
d_call: TRBD1
clone_size: NA
v_call: TRBV12-5
cdr3_nt: TGTGCTAGTGGTTTGACAGGGGGAACTGAAGCTTTCTTT
cdr3_aa: CASGLTGGTEAFF

j_call: TRBJ2-7
d_call: TRBD1
clone_size: few
v_call: TRBV12-3/TRBV12-4
cdr3_nt: TGTGCCAGCAGTTCGCAGACAGGGGGGCTTTCCTACGAGCAGTACTTC
cdr3_aa: CASSSQTGGLSYEQYF

j_call: TRBJ2-1
d_call: NA
clone_size: NA
v_call: TRBV6-1
cdr3_nt: TGTGCCAGCAGGAAGGGCGGGGGCAGCTCCTACAATGAGCAGTTCTTC
cdr3_aa: CASRKGGGSSYNEQFF

j_call: TRBJ2-7
d_call: NA
clone_size: NA
v_call: TRBV7-9
cdr3_nt: TGTGCCAGCAGCTTTCGACAGTTAACCGACGAGCAGTACTTC
cdr3_aa: CASSFRQLTDEQYF

j_call: TRBJ1-1
d_call: NA
clone_size: NA
v_call: TRBV20-1
cdr3_nt: TGCAGTGCTATGCGTGGGGGCTCCGTGAACACTGAAGCTTTCTTT
cdr3_aa: CSAMRGGSVNTEAFF

j_call: TRBJ2-1
d_call: TRBD2
clone_size: NA
v_call: TRBV29-1
cdr3_nt: TGCAGCGACACTAGCGGGAGCTCCTACAATGAGCAGTTCTTC
cdr3_aa: CSDTSGSSYNEQFF

j_call: TRBJ2-7
d_call: TRBD2
clone_size: NA
v_call: TRBV5-1
cdr3_nt: TGCGCCAGCAGCTTGGTGACTAGCGGGTTCCACGAGCAGTACTTC
cdr3_aa: CASSLVTSGFHEQYF

j_call: TRBJ2-3
d_call: TRBD2
clone_size: NA
v_call: TRBV7-8
cdr3_nt: TGTACCAGCAGCAGATCGGGACTAGCGACAGATACGCAGTATTTT
cdr3_aa: CTSSRSGLATDTQYF

j_call: TRBJ1-2
d_call: TRBD1
clone_size: NA
v_call: TRBV29-1
cdr3_nt: TGCAGCGTTGACCTGGGACAGGGGCCCTCTGGCTACACCTTC
cdr3_aa: CSVDLGQGPSGYTF

j_call: TRBJ2-7
d_call: TRBD2
clone_size: NA
v_call: TRBV20-1
cdr3_nt: TGCAGTGTCATAGTTCCCATGGGGCTAGCGGGGGGGGATAGCTCCTACGAGCAGTACTTC
cdr3_aa: CSVIVPMGLAGGDSSYEQYF

j_call: TRBJ2-7
d_call: NA
clone_size: NA
v_call: TRBV9
cdr3_nt: TGTGCCAGCAGCGTAGGGGAGGCGGAGACCTACGAGCAGTACTTC
cdr3_aa: CASSVGEAETYEQYF

j_call: TRBJ1-2
d_call: NA
clone_size: once
v_call: TRBV4-1
cdr3_nt: TGCGCCAGCAGCCAAGACCTAGGGACTGGCTACACCTTC
cdr3_aa: CASSQDLGTGYTF

j_call: TRBJ2-7
d_call: NA
clone_size: NA
v_call: TRBV25-1
cdr3_nt: TGTGCCAGCACCCCGAATAGGCGGAGCTCCTACGAGCAGTACTTC
cdr3_aa: CASTPNRRSSYEQYF

j_call: TRBJ2-6
d_call: TRBD2
clone_size: NA
v_call: TRBV18
cdr3_nt: TGTGCCAGCTCACCTTTGCTAGCGGGGACTCCTGGGACCAACGTCCTGACTTTC
cdr3_aa: CASSPLLAGTPGTNVLTF

j_call: TRBJ2-3
d_call: TRBD2
clone_size: NA
v_call: TRBV12-5
cdr3_nt: TGTGCTAGTGGTACGGTGACTAGCGGGATAGGAGATACGCAGTATTTT
cdr3_aa: CASGTVTSGIGDTQYF

j_call: TRBJ2-3
d_call: NA
clone_size: few
v_call: TRBV6-5
cdr3_nt: TGTGCCAGCAGTTCCCAGAGTAAGAGATCCACAGATACGCAGTATTTT
cdr3_aa: CASSSQSKRSTDTQYF

j_call: TRBJ2-1
d_call: TRBD2
clone_size: NA
v_call: TRBV19
cdr3_nt: TGTGCCAGTAGTATACGGGGGAGGGCCTCCGAGCAGTTCTTC
cdr3_aa: CASSIRGRASEQFF

j_call: TRBJ2-7
d_call: TRBD1
clone_size: NA
v_call: TRBV15
cdr3_nt: TGTGCCACCAGCAGAGTCGGGACAGCCTTCGTAGAGCAGTACTTC
cdr3_aa: CATSRVGTAFVEQYF

j_call: TRBJ2-1
d_call: TRBD2
clone_size: NA
v_call: TRBV9
cdr3_nt: TGTGCCAGCAGCGTAGAGAAGCGGGGGGCCACCCTCAATGAGCAGTTCTTC
cdr3_aa: CASSVEKRGATLNEQFF

j_call: TRBJ2-7
d_call: TRBD2
clone_size: NA
v_call: TRBV5-1
cdr3_nt: TGCGCCAGCAGCTTGATGGGGACTAGCTATGAGCAGTACTTC
cdr3_aa: CASSLMGTSYEQYF

j_call: TRBJ1-2
d_call: TRBD1
clone_size: NA
v_call: TRBV2
cdr3_nt: TGTGCCAGCAAGACAAACAGGGGCAAGAGTTTTGGCTACACCTTC
cdr3_aa: CASKTNRGKSFGYTF

j_call: TRBJ2-7
d_call: NA
clone_size: NA
v_call: TRBV20-1
cdr3_nt: TGCAGTGCTAGATCCGACAATGAGCAGTACTTC
cdr3_aa: CSARSDNEQYF

j_call: TRBJ2-7
d_call: NA
clone_size: many
v_call: TRBV5-1
cdr3_nt: TGCGCCAGCAGCTTGGGGACAGCTGGGGACGAGCAGTACTTC
cdr3_aa: CASSLGTAGDEQYF

j_call: TRBJ2-3
d_call: NA
clone_size: few
v_call: TRBV2
cdr3_nt: TGTGCCAGCAGTGGGGTCAGCCGGGGTGCAGATACGCAGTATTTT
cdr3_aa: CASSGVSRGADTQYF

j_call: TRBJ2-7
d_call: NA
clone_size: NA
v_call: TRBV9
cdr3_nt: TGTGCCAGCAGCCCAGAGGTGATGTTCTCCTACGAGCAGTACTTC
cdr3_aa: CASSPEVMFSYEQYF

j_call: TRBJ2-1
d_call: NA
clone_size: many
v_call: TRBV6-4
cdr3_nt: TGTGCCAGCACCCCATTCGTTGCCGATATCACTGAGCAGTTCTTC
cdr3_aa: CASTPFVADITEQFF

j_call: TRBJ2-1
d_call: NA
clone_size: NA
v_call: TRBV7-3
cdr3_nt: TGTGCCAGCAGCCCAAGGGCGGACGCTTACAATGAGCAGTTCTTC
cdr3_aa: CASSPRADAYNEQFF

j_call: TRBJ2-3
d_call: NA
clone_size: NA
v_call: TRBV25-1
cdr3_nt: TGTGCCAGCAGCGAAACAGGGAAGGGACGCACAGATACGCAGTATTTT
cdr3_aa: CASSETGKGRTDTQYF

j_call: TRBJ2-1
d_call: NA
clone_size: NA
v_call: TRBV3-1
cdr3_nt: TGTGCCAGCAGTCCGGACCCCCGGAGCTCCTACAATGAGCAGTTCTTC
cdr3_aa: CASSPDPRSSYNEQFF

j_call: TRBJ2-3
d_call: NA
clone_size: NA
v_call: TRBV29-1
cdr3_nt: TGCAGCGTCACAAGGCTGACTAGCACAGATACGCAGTATTTT
cdr3_aa: CSVTRLTSTDTQYF

j_call: TRBJ2-7
d_call: TRBD2
clone_size: NA
v_call: TRBV7-2
cdr3_nt: TGTGCCAGCAGCTCCACGGGACTAGGATCGGGCGAGCAGTACTTC
cdr3_aa: CASSSTGLGSGEQYF

j_call: TRBJ2-5
d_call: NA
clone_size: few
v_call: TRBV20-1
cdr3_nt: TGCAGTGCCTCTGTCCGAGGGACCCAGTACTTC
cdr3_aa: CSASVRGTQYF

j_call: TRBJ2-5
d_call: NA
clone_size: few
v_call: TRBV20-1
cdr3_nt: TGCAGTGCTGGTAGAGGCGAGACCCAGTACTTC
cdr3_aa: CSAGRGETQYF

j_call: TRBJ2-1
d_call: NA
clone_size: NA
v_call: TRBV27
cdr3_nt: TGTGCCAGCAGTCCGACTTCAAGGGGTCACAATGAGCAGTTCTTC
cdr3_aa: CASSPTSRGHNEQFF

j_call: TRBJ2-7
d_call: NA
clone_size: NA
v_call: TRBV20-1
cdr3_nt: TGCAGTGCTAGAGTAGCGACCTACGAGCAGTACTTC
cdr3_aa: CSARVATYEQYF

j_call: TRBJ1-2
d_call: NA
clone_size: NA
v_call: TRBV7-2
cdr3_nt: TGTGCCAGCAGCTTAGGGGATACAGGGACTCTTGGCTACACCTTC
cdr3_aa: CASSLGDTGTLGYTF

j_call: TRBJ1-5
d_call: TRBD1
clone_size: NA
v_call: TRBV11-2
cdr3_nt: TGTGCCAGCAGCACTGGACAGGGAGGACAGCCCCAGCATTTT
cdr3_aa: CASSTGQGGQPQHF